Shown below are 32 T cell receptor beta chains from a single sample sequenced in a study of blood T cell repertoires in COVID-19. Sequenced by immunoSEQ multiplex PCR; TCRdb stores in-frame clones only, minus some. This table holds 200,000 to 250,000 clones, roughly 88% found once. Sequencing was carried out using peripheral blood. All receptors derive from a man aged 80 or over with acute or convalescent COVID-19.

This clone was counted a single time. The chain couples TRBV15 to TRBJ1-6, with 8 positions matching TRBD1. Germline assignment: CDR1 LNHNV and CDR2 YYDKDF (reference sequence). This CDR3 has 17 residues. With 1 base clipped from V and 8 bases from J, the junction kept 10 bases outside the gene matches. The CDR3, as DNA: TGTGCCACCAGCAGAGTTGACAGGGGTATAAGGGATTCACCCCTCCACTTT. It is translated as CATSRVDRGIRDSPLHF.

The chain links TRBV3-1 (or the pseudogene TRBV3-2) to TRBJ2-7, with 9 bases fitting TRBD1. The CDR3 has 16 residues. Per the germline V gene, CDR1 is LGHDT and CDR2 is YNNKEL (reference sequence). V lost 1 base, J lost 3 bases, and 7 bases stayed unmatched. The CDR3 DNA reads as TGTGCCAGCAGCCAAGTAGGTGGGACAGGGATCTACGAGCAGTACTTC. Translating it yields CASSQVGGTGIYEQYF.

The CDR3 region is CAISGGDQPQHF. The CDR3, as DNA: TGTGCCATCAGTGGGGGAGATCAGCCCCAGCATTTT. The chain combines TRBV10-3 with TRBJ1-5; D is unresolved. Germline loops: CDR1 ENHRY, CDR2 SYGVKD. Trimming removed 4 bases at V and 5 bases at J, with 6 bases between. The CDR3 contains 12 residues.

This chain links TRBV13 with TRBJ2-3; the match to TRBD1 covers 7 bases. This CDR3 is 15 amino acids long. V was clipped by 3 bases and J by 1 base; unmatched bases: 4. Germline V gene data show CDR1 as PRHDT and CDR2 as FYEKMQ (reference sequence). DNA of the CDR3: TGTGCCAGCAGCTTGCGTACAGGGGGCACAGATACGCAGTATTTT. Translated, it gives CASSLRTGGTDTQYF.

This chain connects TRBV11-2 to TRBJ2-3; 9 bases match TRBD2. CDR1 and CDR2 from the germline V gene are SGHAT and FQNNGV. This CDR3 comprises 18 residues. Trimming cost V 5 bases and J 0 bases; bases outside gene matches: 12. DNA of the CDR3: TGTGCCAGCAGCCGAAGGGCGGGAGGGGCCCCTAGCACAGATACGCAGTATTTT. Amino acid sequence: CASSRRAGGAPSTDTQYF.

J is TRBJ2-5 and V is TRBV6-5, with TRBD2 as a possible D gene (5 bases). The V and J ends lost 10 bases and 5 bases respectively, with 23 bases between them. The CDR3 contains 15 residues. Per the germline V gene, CDR1 is MNHEY and CDR2 is SVGAGI. CDR3 in DNA: TGTGCCATCGCCCGATACTCCGGGGTGGGGGAGACCCAGTACTTC. Translated, it gives CAIARYSGVGETQYF.

The table lists this clone with a few counts. The rearrangement uses TRBV10-3 and TRBJ1-2, with D tentatively TRBD1 (6 bases). V lost 6 bases and J lost 8, with 22 bases in between. The CDR3 totals 15 residues. CDR1 is ENHRY, CDR2 SYGVKD, per germline. The CDR3 region is CAIRMGGLIGRGYTF. CDR3 bases: TGTGCCATCAGGATGGGGGGGCTAATAGGGAGAGGCTACACCTTC.

This clone is a singleton in its sample. V gene TRBV5-8 combines with J gene TRBJ1-6; D perhaps matches TRBD1 (6 bases). The CDR3 is made up of 14 amino acids. Germline CDR1 SGHTS, CDR2 YDEGEE. Trimming shortened V by 4 bases and J by 9 bases, and 14 bases separated the two germline ends. In nucleotides, the CDR3 is TGTGCCAGCAGCCTCGGATTACAGGGTTCACCCCTCCACTTT. Translation: CASSLGLQGSPLHF.

This sequence joins TRBV18 and TRBJ1-5; 8 positions match TRBD1. The germline V gene has CDR1 KGHSH and CDR2 LQKENI. Germline trimming cut 0 bases from V and 2 bases from J; bases unmatched to any gene: 6. CDR3 length equals 17 residues. CDR3 amino acids: CASSPPAGGRGNQPQHF. As DNA, the CDR3 is TGTGCCAGCTCACCACCGGCAGGGGGCAGGGGCAATCAGCCCCAGCATTTT.

This sequence joins TRBV18 and TRBJ2-7; perhaps TRBD2 as D (5 bases). V lost 1 base, J lost 3 bases, and 19 bases lay in between. The germline V gene encodes CDR1 KGHSH and CDR2 LQKENI. The CDR3 has 17 residues. CDR3 coding DNA: TGTGCCAGCTCACCACTCCCCTTGGAGGCAGGCCACTACGAGCAGTACTTC. As protein: CASSPLPLEAGHYEQYF.

The chain carries TRBV5-1 and TRBJ2-5; TRBD1 aligns across 9 bases. CDR1 and CDR2 from the germline V gene are SGHRS and YFSETQ. J gave up 6 bases and V 0 bases, and 6 bases lay outside the gene matches. This CDR3 is built from 15 residues. The DNA for the CDR3 is TGCGCCAGCAGCTTGGAGGGACAGGGTGGGCAGACCCAGTACTTC. Its translation is CASSLEGQGGQTQYF.

This clone was seen only once. The chain combines TRBV18 with TRBJ2-2; 10 bases are shared with TRBD2. Germline CDR1 KGHSH, CDR2 LQKENI. V was clipped by 1 base and J by 5 bases; unmatched bases: 4. This CDR3 comprises 16 residues. CDR3 sequence: CASSPLAGGETGELFF. CDR3 coding DNA: TGTGCCAGCTCACCACTAGCGGGAGGAGAAACCGGGGAGCTGTTTTTT.

This rearrangement joins TRBV10-3 to TRBJ2-3; 7 bases are a match to TRBD1. CDR3 length: 15 residues. Germline V gives CDR1 ENHRY, CDR2 SYGVKD. The V and J ends lost 6 bases and 3 bases, in that order; junction bases with no gene match: 9. The CDR3 DNA reads as TGTGCCATCAGGGAGCCGGGACAGATAACAGATACGCAGTATTTT. This gives the protein CAIREPGQITDTQYF.

This clone showed up just a few times. Other DNA sequences in this sample translate to the same CDR3. Here the CDR3 reads CASSMGQMNTEAFF. Written as DNA, the CDR3 is TGTGCCAGCAGTATGGGACAGATGAACACTGAAGCTTTCTTT. The V gene is TRBV6-2 or TRBV6-3, the J gene TRBJ1-1; 7 bases match TRBD1. CDR1 is MNHEY, CDR2 SVGEGT, per germline. The length of the CDR3 is 14 residues. Trimming cost V 5 bases and J 0 bases; bases outside gene matches: 3.

The chain is built from TRBV6-5 and TRBJ1-2; 9 bases align to TRBD1. The V gene's germline CDR1 is MNHEY and CDR2 SVGAGI. The CDR3 contains 15 residues. Losses at the gene ends were 0 bases for V and 5 bases for J; bases not matched to a gene: 4. The CDR3 region has the DNA TGTGCCAGCAGTTACTCGTTACAGGGGGCTTATGGCTACACCTTC. Residues: CASSYSLQGAYGYTF.

The chain has TRBV19 and TRBJ1-6, with no clear D. Trimming left V 7 bases short and J 7 bases short, with 11 bases between. The germline V gene has CDR1 LNHDA and CDR2 SQIVND (reference sequence). The CDR3 contains 13 residues. CDR3 in DNA: TGTGCCAGTACTCCTGACTCGAATTCACCCCTCCACTTT. It codes for CASTPDSNSPLHF.

The chain employs TRBV5-4 and TRBJ2-5; TRBD2 is a possible D gene (6 bases). The V gene's germline CDR1 is SGHNT and CDR2 YYREEE (reference sequence). Trimming cost V 1 base and J 2 bases, with 12 bases left between them. The CDR3 runs 15 residues. The CDR3 spells CASSLLGGRQETQYF. The CDR3 DNA sequence: TGTGCCAGCAGCTTGCTGGGGGGTAGGCAAGAGACCCAGTACTTC.

The V and J genes are TRBV6-5 and TRBJ1-1, with 9 bases fitting TRBD1. This CDR3 has 15 amino acids. CDR1 and CDR2 from the germline V gene are MNHEY and SVGAGI. Losses at the gene ends were 7 bases for V and 6 bases for J; bases not matched to a gene: 12. CDR3 bases: TGTGCCAGCACTTCGGGACAGGGAGGGAAAGCTGAAGCTTTCTTT. It codes for CASTSGQGGKAEAFF.

V usage is TRBV19 and J usage is TRBJ2-7; D not resolved. Germline V gene sequence: CDR1 LNHDA, CDR2 SQIVND (reference sequence). The CDR3 length is 14 residues. Deletions cut 3 bases from V and 3 bases from J, with 12 bases between. CDR3 in amino acids: CASSISGRSYEQYF. For the CDR3, the DNA is TGTGCCAGTAGTATTTCCGGAAGGAGCTACGAGCAGTACTTC.

The chain links TRBV7-8 to TRBJ1-1; tentative D call: TRBD1 (5 bases). The V end lost 5 bases, the J end lost 5 bases, and 9 bases lay between the germline ends. The CDR3 covers 12 residues. Germline V gene lookup returns CDR1 SGHVS and CDR2 FQNEAQ. The CDR3 region has the DNA TGTGCCAGCAGCCGGGGGGGGACTGAAGCTTTCTTT. It codes for CASSRGGTEAFF.

The CDR3 nucleotides read TGCGCCAGCAGCCTGCAGAATAATGAAAAACTGTTTTTT. Its protein product is CASSLQNNEKLFF. V gene TRBV5-1 combines with J gene TRBJ1-4; D is uncertain. Germline values: CDR1 SGHRS, CDR2 YFSETQ. The length of the CDR3 is 13 residues. Trimming pared 4 bases from V and 4 bases from J, leaving 8 bases between. Full variable domain (outside the CDR3, taken from reference TRBV5-1 and TRBJ1-4): KAGVTQTPRYLIKTRGQQVTLSCSPISGHRSVSWYQQTPGQGLQFLFEYFSETQRNKGNFPGRFSGRQFSNSRSEMNVSTLELGDSALYLCASSLQNNEKLFFGSGTQLSVL.

The V gene is TRBV5-1, the J gene TRBJ1-2; 8 positions match TRBD1. CDR1 and CDR2 (germline): SGHRS, YFSETQ. The CDR3 contains 14 residues. V lost 4 bases and J lost 3; bases outside the gene matches: 5. In nucleotides, the CDR3 is TGCGCCAGCAGCCCCGGGACAGGACACTATGGCTACACCTTC. Translating gives CASSPGTGHYGYTF.

The gene calls are TRBV6-5 and TRBJ2-7, with 7 bases matching TRBD1. V shed 5 bases, J shed 6 bases, and the junction held 10 bases outside the gene matches. From germline, CDR1 is MNHEY and CDR2 SVGAGI. This CDR3 has 14 residues. CDR3 nucleotide sequence: TGTGCCAGCAGTCAGACAGGGATCGGCCCCGAGCAGTACTTC. As protein: CASSQTGIGPEQYF.

This sequence joins TRBV19 and TRBJ1-5, with 11 bases identical to TRBD1. The CDR3 consists of 16 residues. The V gene's germline CDR1 is LNHDA and CDR2 SQIVND (reference sequence). V gave up 7 bases and J gave up 7 bases; unmatched junction bases: 12. The CDR3 DNA sequence: TGTGCCAGTACCCCCGGTGGGACAGGGGGAGCCCAGCCCCAGCATTTT. Protein: CASTPGGTGGAQPQHF.

This chain uses TRBV27 with TRBJ2-1; D gene ambiguous. Germline-derived CDR1 and CDR2 are MNHEY and SMNVEV (reference sequence). The CDR3 is made up of 13 amino acids. Trimming stripped 7 bases from V and 8 bases from J, with 15 bases between. CDR3 amino acids: CASTGYNSDEQFF. CDR3 DNA: TGTGCCAGCACAGGTTACAATTCTGATGAGCAGTTCTTC.

V is TRBV9 and J is TRBJ2-2; TRBD2 is a possible D gene (6 bases). With 0 bases removed from V and 7 bases from J, the gap between germline ends came to 13 bases. This CDR3 has 15 residues. Per the germline V gene, CDR1 is SGDLS and CDR2 is YYNGEE. This CDR3 reads CASSVEIRGNGELFF. DNA of the CDR3: TGTGCCAGCAGCGTAGAAATACGGGGGAACGGGGAGCTGTTTTTT.

This rearrangement joins TRBV18 to TRBJ1-3; a weak D match, TRBD1 (5 bases). Germline V gives CDR1 KGHSH, CDR2 LQKENI. Trimming stripped 6 bases from V and 0 bases from J, with 15 bases between. There are 16 residues in the CDR3. This CDR3 reads CASSPLQANSGNTIYF. DNA of the CDR3: TGTGCCAGCTCCCCGTTACAGGCCAACTCTGGAAACACCATATATTTT.

The rearrangement links TRBV18 to TRBJ1-2; 7 bases line up with TRBD1. Germline CDR1 KGHSH, CDR2 LQKENI. This CDR3 is built from 15 residues. V was clipped by 2 bases and J by 8 bases; unmatched bases: 11. CDR3 nucleotides: TGTGCCAGCTCACCAACAGGGGCGAAGGTGGGGGGCTACACCTTC. Translating gives CASSPTGAKVGGYTF.

The chain carries TRBV10-3 and TRBJ2-7; TRBD1 matches at 7 bases. The CDR3 is 14 amino acids. The germline gives CDR1 ENHRY, CDR2 SYGVKD. V lost 2 bases to trimming and J lost 3 bases; unmatched junction nucleotides: 4. CDR3 DNA sequence: TGTGCCATCAGTGAGGCGACAGGGATCTACGAGCAGTACTTC. Encoded protein: CAISEATGIYEQYF.

The chain couples TRBV6-5 to TRBJ2-7; the D gene is possibly TRBD2 (5 bases). The CDR3 covers 14 residues. V was pared by 10 bases and J by 2 bases, with 18 bases between. The V gene's germline CDR1 is MNHEY and CDR2 SVGAGI. Written as DNA, the CDR3 is TGTGCCACCACGAGGGCAGCCCCGACCTACGAGCAGTACTTC. Protein: CATTRAAPTYEQYF.

This sequence joins TRBV3-1 (or the pseudogene TRBV3-2) and TRBJ2-3; D is perhaps TRBD2 (7 bases). Trimming took off 2 bases at V and 2 bases at J, with 11 bases between the two ends. The CDR3 loop spans 15 amino acids. Germline CDR1 LGHDT, CDR2 YNNKEL (reference sequence). CDR3 sequence reads: CASSQRGGLTDTQYF. The CDR3 bases are TGTGCCAGCAGCCAAAGGGGGGGGCTCACAGATACGCAGTATTTT.

The chain uses TRBV25-1 and TRBJ1-2; 7 positions agree with TRBD1. The CDR3 consists of 14 residues. The germline V gene has CDR1 MGHDK and CDR2 SYGVNS. Losses at the gene ends were 3 bases for V and 8 bases for J; bases not matched to a gene: 9. This CDR3 is CASSETGQVAGYTF. The CDR3 nucleotides are TGTGCCAGCAGTGAGACCGGACAGGTAGCCGGCTACACCTTC.